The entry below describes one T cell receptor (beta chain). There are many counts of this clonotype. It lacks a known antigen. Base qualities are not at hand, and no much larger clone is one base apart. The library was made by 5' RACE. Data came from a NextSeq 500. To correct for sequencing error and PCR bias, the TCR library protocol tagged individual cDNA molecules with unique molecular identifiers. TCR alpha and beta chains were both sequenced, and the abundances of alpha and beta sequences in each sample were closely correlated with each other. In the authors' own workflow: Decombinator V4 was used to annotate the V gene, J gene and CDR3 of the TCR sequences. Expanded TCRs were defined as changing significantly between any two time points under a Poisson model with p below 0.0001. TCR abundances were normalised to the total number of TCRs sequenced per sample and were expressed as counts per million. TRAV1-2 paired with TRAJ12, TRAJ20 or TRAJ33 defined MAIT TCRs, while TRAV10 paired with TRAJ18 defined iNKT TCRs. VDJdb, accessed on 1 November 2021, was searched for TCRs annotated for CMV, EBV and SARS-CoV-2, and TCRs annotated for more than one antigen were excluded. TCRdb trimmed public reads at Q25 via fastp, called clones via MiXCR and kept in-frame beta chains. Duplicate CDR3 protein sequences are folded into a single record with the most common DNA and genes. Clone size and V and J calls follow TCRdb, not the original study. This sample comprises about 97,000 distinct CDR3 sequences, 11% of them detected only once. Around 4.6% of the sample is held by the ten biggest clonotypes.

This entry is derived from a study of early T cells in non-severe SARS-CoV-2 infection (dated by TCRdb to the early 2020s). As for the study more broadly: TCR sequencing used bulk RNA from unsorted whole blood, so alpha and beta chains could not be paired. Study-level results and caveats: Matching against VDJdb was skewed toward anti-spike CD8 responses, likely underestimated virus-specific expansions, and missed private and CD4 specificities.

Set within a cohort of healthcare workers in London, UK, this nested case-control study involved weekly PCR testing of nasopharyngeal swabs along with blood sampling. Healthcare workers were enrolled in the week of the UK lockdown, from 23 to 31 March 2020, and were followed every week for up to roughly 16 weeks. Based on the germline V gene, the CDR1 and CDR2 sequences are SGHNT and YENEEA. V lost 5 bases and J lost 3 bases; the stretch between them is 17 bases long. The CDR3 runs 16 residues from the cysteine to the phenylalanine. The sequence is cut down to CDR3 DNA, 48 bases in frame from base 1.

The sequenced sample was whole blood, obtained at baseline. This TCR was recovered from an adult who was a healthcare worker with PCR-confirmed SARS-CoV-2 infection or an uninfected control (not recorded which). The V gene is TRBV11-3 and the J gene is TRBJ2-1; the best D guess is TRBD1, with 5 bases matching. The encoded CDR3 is CASSPPGLSDYNEQFF. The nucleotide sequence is TGTGCCAGCAGCCCCCCAGGGCTGAGCGACTACAATGAGCAGTTCTTC.